These 22 T cell receptor beta chains came from one sample sequenced in a study of blood T cells in healthy people across ages. A second PCR of 7 to 11 cycles used a sample-barcoded 5' primer and a J-beta primer mix. Each CDR3 protein gets one entry after TCRdb re-called the 5' RACE reads with MiXCR. The data show 920,000 or so distinct CDR3 sequences, under 55% seen once. The sequenced sample was blood. Receptors were obtained from a woman aged 60 to 75 in good health.

J is TRBJ1-2 and V is TRBV6-5; D is undetermined. Trimming cost V 2 bases and J 4 bases, with 5 bases left between them. Looked up from germline, CDR1 is MNHEY and CDR2 is SVGAGI. This CDR3 region has 12 residues. CDR3 DNA: TGTGCCAGCAGTTACAACAGCTATGGCTACACCTTC. Amino acid sequence: CASSYNSYGYTF.

The chain recombines TRBV5-1 with TRBJ2-1, with D tentatively TRBD2 (5 bases). The DNA end is more similar to TRBJ2-7, so the J call may be wrong. This CDR3 is built from 15 residues. Germline lookup yields CDR1 SGHRS and CDR2 YFSETQ. CDR3 region: CASSFDGNSYNEQYF. The CDR3 DNA reads as TGCGCCAGCAGCTTTGACGGGAACTCCTACAATGAGCAGTACTTC.

The rearrangement uses TRBV19 and TRBJ1-6, with no clear D. Germline values: CDR1 LNHDA, CDR2 SQIVND (reference sequence). Trimming removed 6 bases from V and 5 bases from J, with 14 bases in between. The CDR3 loop spans 15 amino acids. The CDR3 DNA reads TGTGCCAGTAGGCCGGATCCGCAGAATAATTCACCCCTCCACTTT. Residues: CASRPDPQNNSPLHF.

Written as DNA, the CDR3 is TGCAGCGTTGAAAGTTCGCGGTACAATGAGCAGTTCTTC. Its protein is CSVESSRYNEQFF. This rearrangement joins TRBV29-1 to TRBJ2-1; no definite D call. Germline V lookup: CDR1 SQVTM, CDR2 ANQGSEA. V gave up 2 bases and J gave up 4 bases, with 9 bases separating them. The CDR3 totals 13 residues.

The chain recombines TRBV25-1 with TRBJ2-2, with 7 positions matching TRBD1. The V segment lost 2 bases and the J segment 6 bases; nucleotides outside the gene matches: 3. This CDR3 comprises 14 residues. Germline lookup yields CDR1 MGHDK and CDR2 SYGVNS. CDR3: CASSELGTAGELFF. For the CDR3, the DNA is TGTGCCAGCAGTGAACTCGGGACAGCCGGGGAGCTGTTTTTT.

The V and J genes are TRBV5-1 and TRBJ2-1; 9 bases align to TRBD2. CDR3 length: 15 residues. J was trimmed by 6 bases and V by 0 bases; bases with no gene match: 4. Germline-derived CDR1 and CDR2 are SGHRS and YFSETQ. Written as DNA, the CDR3 is TGCGCCAGCAGCTTGGATGGCGGGAGGGCCAATGAGCAGTTCTTC. This sequence encodes CASSLDGGRANEQFF.

This clonotype was counted only a few times. The chain has TRBV11-2 and TRBJ2-5, with D maybe TRBD2 (5 bases). The CDR3 is 15 residues long. Trimming shortened V by 3 bases and J by 0 bases, and 11 bases separated the two germline ends. Per germline, CDR1 SGHAT and CDR2 FQNNGV. This chain's CDR3 is CASSFGERNQETQYF. As DNA, the CDR3 is TGTGCCAGCAGCTTCGGGGAGCGGAACCAAGAGACCCAGTACTTC.

The V call is TRBV30, the J call TRBJ2-6, with a tentative D call TRBD1 (7 bases). Germline CDR1 is GTSNPN and CDR2 is SVGIG (reference sequence). The V and J ends lost 5 bases and 0 bases respectively, with 14 bases between them. The length of the CDR3 is 16 residues. The CDR3 spells CAWGQGGHSGANVLTF. CDR3 sequence (DNA): TGTGCCTGGGGTCAGGGGGGTCACTCTGGGGCCAACGTCCTGACTTTC.

The V gene is TRBV2, the J gene TRBJ1-2; possible D gene TRBD1, 6 bases. V shed 4 bases and J shed 7 bases, with 13 bases lying between them. The CDR3 length is 13 residues. Germline V lookup: CDR1 SNHLY, CDR2 FYNNEI. CDR3 sequence reads: CASSVGGASGYTF. DNA for the CDR3: TGTGCCAGCAGTGTTGGGGGCGCCTCTGGCTACACCTTC.

V usage is TRBV5-5 and J usage is TRBJ2-7, with a weak D call TRBD1 (5 bases). Germline CDR1 reads SGHKS; CDR2 reads YYEKEE (reference sequence). Trimming pared 3 bases from V and 2 bases from J, leaving 9 bases between. CDR3 size: 13 residues. The CDR3 protein is CASSWTYPYEQYF. The CDR3, as DNA: TGTGCCAGCAGCTGGACATACCCCTACGAGCAGTACTTC.

In this sample, this clonotype turned up once. The V call is TRBV27, the J call TRBJ2-3; 7 positions agree with TRBD2. V lost 4 bases and J lost 8; bases outside the gene matches: 15. This CDR3 spans 16 amino acids. Per germline, CDR1 MNHEY and CDR2 SMNVEV (reference sequence). The CDR3 is CASSSHSAGDFGTQYF. CDR3 nucleotides: TGTGCCAGCAGTTCCCACTCGGCGGGAGACTTTGGTACGCAGTATTTT.

The V gene is TRBV7-3, the J gene TRBJ2-1, with TRBD1 matching over 7 bases. The J segment lost 0 bases and the V segment lost 4 bases, leaving 9 bases of the junction unmatched. Germline V gene lookup returns CDR1 SGHTA and CDR2 FQGTGA. This CDR3 is 17 amino acids long. The CDR3 loop is CASSSGRDSSSYNEQFF. CDR3 nucleotide sequence: TGTGCCAGCAGCTCCGGCCGGGACAGTAGCTCCTACAATGAGCAGTTCTTC. Variable domain in full (rest from reference TRBV7-3 and TRBJ2-1): GAGVSQTPSNKVTEKGKYVELRCDPISGHTALYWYRQSLGQGPEFLIYFQGTGAADDSGLPNDRFFAVRPEGSVSTLKIQRTERGDSAVYLCASSSGRDSSSYNEQFFGPGTRLTVL.

The CDR3 spells CASSLTGDLRAFEQYF. The CDR3 region has the DNA TGTGCCAGCAGCTTAACAGGGGATTTGCGGGCATTCGAGCAGTACTTC. This chain links TRBV7-2 with TRBJ2-5, with 7 bases that match TRBD1. The J call is uncertain, as TRBJ2-7 better fits the DNA end. This CDR3 contains 16 residues. Germline CDR1 SGHTA, CDR2 FQGNSA.

The chain links TRBV20-1 to TRBJ2-1; either TRBD1 or TRBD2 may supply D (5 bases each). Germline lookup yields CDR1 DFQATT and CDR2 SNEGSKA (reference sequence). Trimming removed 6 bases at V and 0 bases at J, with 15 bases between. The CDR3 contains 15 residues. The CDR3 here is CSAPRDLSSYNEQFF. CDR3 nucleotide sequence: TGCAGTGCGCCCCGGGACCTTAGCTCCTACAATGAGCAGTTCTTC.

This clonotype was found many times. V usage is TRBV29-1 and J usage is TRBJ2-1, with 12 bases identical to TRBD2. The CDR3 loop spans 17 amino acids. CDR1 is SQVTM, CDR2 ANQGSEA, per germline. Trimming took 3 bases from V and 3 from J; bases not matched to a gene: 9. The CDR3 DNA reads as TGCAGCGTTGAGATGACGGGACTAGCGGGCAACTACAATGAGCAGTTCTTC. It is translated as CSVEMTGLAGNYNEQFF.

The rearrangement uses TRBV11-2 and TRBJ2-5; D is perhaps TRBD1 (5 bases). The CDR3 loop spans 14 amino acids. In germline, CDR1 is SGHAT, CDR2 FQNNGV. V lost 0 bases and J 11 bases, leaving 16 bases between the germline ends. CDR3: CASSLDRQGPAQYF. As DNA, the CDR3 is TGTGCCAGCAGCTTAGATCGGCAGGGTCCAGCGCAGTACTTC.

This chain connects TRBV20-1 to TRBJ2-7; the D gene could be TRBD1 or TRBD2 (5 bases each). The assigned J gene may be wrong: the sequence end matches TRBJ2-5 better. Looked up from germline, CDR1 is DFQATT and CDR2 is SNEGSKA (reference sequence). The CDR3 contains 13 residues. In nucleotides, the CDR3 is TGCAGTGCCGGACCGGGACGTCAAGAGACCCAGTACTTC. Translation gives CSAGPGRQETQYF.

This clonotype was picked up many times. The V gene is TRBV11-2, the J gene TRBJ2-7; D is ambiguous. The V end lost 3 bases, the J end lost 4 bases, and 7 bases lay between the germline ends. Germline assignment: CDR1 SGHAT and CDR2 FQNNGV. The CDR3 loop spans 12 amino acids. CDR3 protein: CASSFAGYEQYF. CDR3 nucleotide sequence: TGTGCCAGCAGCTTTGCAGGTTACGAGCAGTACTTC.

The chain uses TRBV28 and TRBJ1-2; D gene uncertain. Trimming left V 5 bases short and J 5 bases short, with 12 bases between. There are 13 residues in the CDR3. Germline V lookup: CDR1 MDHEN, CDR2 SYDVKM. CDR3 coding DNA: TGTGCCAGCAGTCCCTTGCGGGCGTATGGCTACACCTTC. It is translated as CASSPLRAYGYTF.

The chain has TRBV12-3 or TRBV12-4 and TRBJ1-1; D not resolved. The V end was cut by 5 bases, the J end by 4 bases, with 14 bases between. The CDR3 runs 14 residues. The CDR3 spells CASSVTSGATEAFF. For the CDR3, the DNA is TGTGCCAGCAGTGTAACATCGGGAGCCACTGAAGCTTTCTTT.

Points on this clonotype: Sequence at one end of the junction differs from germline and may be a read error. The chain joins TRBV10-3 to TRBJ2-5; a possible D gene is TRBD2 (6 bases). This CDR3 has 14 amino acids. Germline CDR1 ENHRY, CDR2 SYGVKD. The DNA for the CDR3 is TGTGTCATCCGGTGGGGGGAGTACCAAGAGACCCAGTACTTC. It specifies CVIRWGEYQETQYF.

The V gene is TRBV7-9, the J gene TRBJ2-1; the D gene is possibly TRBD2 (5 bases). This CDR3 contains 18 residues. Looked up from germline, CDR1 is SEHNR and CDR2 is FQNEAQ (reference sequence). V lost 5 bases and J lost 4, with 24 bases in between. CDR3 loop: CASSPEGGVSGTYNEQFF. The CDR3 coding sequence is TGTGCCAGCAGCCCTGAGGGTGGGGTGAGCGGAACATACAATGAGCAGTTCTTC.